A single sample gave rise to the 21 T cell receptor beta chains below, sequenced in a study of blood T cell repertoires in COVID-19. Assay: immunoSEQ multiplex PCR; the TCRdb copy retains only in-frame clones and omits some. The table includes 140,000 to 150,000 clones, more than 75% detected once. Sequencing used peripheral blood. The receptor set was obtained from a man aged 50 to 59 who had recovered from COVID-19.

This chain joins TRBV7-2 and TRBJ1-6, with TRBD1 matching 7 bases. CDR3 size: 18 residues. Germline V gene data show CDR1 as SGHTA and CDR2 as FQGNSA. Trimming removed 3 bases from V and 0 bases from J; junction bases left unmatched: 8. Here the CDR3 reads CASSLEGTARSYNSPLHF. Here the CDR3 DNA reads TGTGCCAGCAGCTTGGAAGGGACAGCACGCTCCTATAATTCACCCCTCCACTTT.

This clone was seen only a few times. DNA for the CDR3: TGTGCCAGCAGTGCCCTTGGGGGGATTCAGCCCCAGCATTTT. Its translation is CASSALGGIQPQHF. V gene TRBV6-1 combines with J gene TRBJ1-5, with D maybe TRBD1 (5 bases). The ends were cut back, 4 bases at V and 6 bases at J, with 13 bases in the middle. Looked up from germline, CDR1 is MNHNS and CDR2 is SASEGT. This CDR3 is built from 14 residues.

The V and J genes are TRBV29-1 and TRBJ1-3, with a weak D call TRBD1 (5 bases). V gave up 7 bases and J gave up 0 bases, with 10 bases separating them. The CDR3 loop spans 13 amino acids. Germline CDR1 reads SQVTM; CDR2 reads ANQGSEA. The CDR3 here is CSGGSSSGNTIYF. The CDR3 DNA reads TGCAGCGGGGGGAGTAGCTCTGGAAACACCATATATTTT.

This chain uses TRBV19 with TRBJ1-5, with no clear D. Deletions cut 2 bases from V and 0 bases from J, with 5 bases between. CDR1 and CDR2 from the germline V gene are LNHDA and SQIVND (reference sequence). The CDR3 totals 14 residues. The CDR3 reads CASSIQISNQPQHF. CDR3 DNA sequence: TGTGCCAGTAGTATACAGATTAGCAATCAGCCCCAGCATTTT.

This rearrangement joins TRBV15 to TRBJ1-6; a weak D match, TRBD1 (6 bases). Trimming cost V 4 bases and J 12 bases, with 13 bases left between them. In germline, CDR1 is LNHNV, CDR2 YYDKDF (reference sequence). This CDR3 has 13 amino acids. CDR3: CATSMGAVRPLHF. The CDR3 DNA follows: TGTGCCACCAGCATGGGGGCGGTTAGACCCCTCCACTTT.

This clone was seen just once. The chain has TRBV10-2 and TRBJ1-5; D gene ambiguous. Germline assignment: CDR1 WSHSY and CDR2 SAAADI. V lost 4 bases, J lost 4 bases, and 8 bases lay in between. The CDR3 runs to 13 residues. CDR3 residues: CASSVNRNQPQHF. In DNA, the CDR3 is TGCGCCAGCAGTGTAAACAGAAATCAGCCCCAGCATTTT.

This chain joins TRBV6-5 and TRBJ1-1, with 7 bases aligning to TRBD1. The ends lost 5 bases at V and 4 bases at J; junction bases unmatched: 4. There are 13 residues in the CDR3. Germline V CDR1 and CDR2: MNHEY, SVGAGI. The CDR3 is CASSIRQGTEAFF. The CDR3 bases are TGTGCCAGCAGTATCCGACAGGGCACTGAAGCTTTCTTT.

The rearrangement links TRBV25-1 to TRBJ2-2, with a weak D call TRBD2 (5 bases). V lost 4 bases to trimming and J lost 2 bases, with 11 bases between them. The CDR3 sequence is 15 residues long. Germline V gene sequence: CDR1 MGHDK, CDR2 SYGVNS. The DNA of the CDR3 is TGTGCCAGCAGTGCCCGGGGAGCCAACACCGGGGAGCTGTTTTTT. Encoded protein: CASSARGANTGELFF.

This chain connects TRBV24-1 to TRBJ2-1; tentatively, D is TRBD2 (7 bases). V lost 3 bases, J lost 5 bases, and 16 bases lay in between. Germline values: CDR1 KGHDR, CDR2 SFDVKD. CDR3 size: 16 residues. The CDR3 loop reads CATSDGGGPSDNEQFF. The CDR3 coding sequence is TGTGCCACCAGTGATGGGGGGGGCCCCTCGGACAATGAGCAGTTCTTC.

The gene calls are TRBV11-2 and TRBJ2-5, with 12 bases that match TRBD2. The CDR3 sequence is 15 residues long. V lost 1 base and J lost 7; bases outside the gene matches: 4. From germline, CDR1 is SGHAT and CDR2 FQNNGV. CDR3: CASSLGRLAGVTQYF. CDR3 DNA sequence: TGTGCCAGCAGCTTAGGCAGACTAGCGGGGGTGACCCAGTACTTC.

This clone was counted a single time. The chain employs TRBV6-5 and TRBJ1-1, with 9 positions matching TRBD1. Germline loops: CDR1 MNHEY, CDR2 SVGAGI. V was pared by 2 bases and J by 7 bases, with 5 bases of the junction left unmatched. This CDR3 comprises 14 residues. The CDR3 nucleotides read TGTGCCAGCAGTTACCGGGACAGGGCGCTTGAAGCTTTCTTT. It encodes CASSYRDRALEAFF.

V usage is TRBV29-1 and J usage is TRBJ2-7; the match to TRBD1 covers 9 bases. The V gene end was trimmed by 7 bases and the J gene end by 4 bases; junction bases not matched to a gene: 5. Germline assignment: CDR1 SQVTM and CDR2 ANQGSEA. The CDR3 extends over 12 amino acids. The DNA of the CDR3 is TGCAGCGCACAGGGGGCCCAATACGAGCAGTACTTC. This translates into CSAQGAQYEQYF.

J is TRBJ1-1 and V is TRBV11-3; weak D call: TRBD1 (5 bases). V lost 5 bases to trimming and J lost 0 bases, with 16 bases between them. Germline-derived CDR1 and CDR2 are SGHNT and YENEEA. The CDR3 covers 16 residues. The DNA of the CDR3 is TGTGCCAGCAGCCCGGGGAGCCGGGGGTTGAACACTGAAGCTTTCTTT. The encoded protein is CASSPGSRGLNTEAFF. The variable domain in full, with the rest retrieved from reference TRBV11-3 and TRBJ1-1, is EAGVVQSPRYKIIEKKQPVAFWCNPISGHNTLYWYLQNLGQGPELLIRYENEEAVDDSQLPKDRFSAERLKGVDSTLKIQPAELGDSAVYLCASSPGSRGLNTEAFFGQGTRLTVV.

The genes are TRBV6-2 or TRBV6-3 and TRBJ2-2; tentatively, D is TRBD1 (6 bases). This CDR3 region has 17 residues. V lost 0 bases to trimming and J lost 1 base, with 12 bases between them. Germline loops: CDR1 MNHEY, CDR2 SVGEGT. This CDR3 reads CASSYSRGQVNTGELFF. In nucleotides, the CDR3 is TGTGCCAGCAGTTACTCAAGGGGACAAGTGAACACCGGGGAGCTGTTTTTT.

The chain combines TRBV5-1 with TRBJ1-6; the D gene is possibly TRBD1 (6 bases). CDR3 length equals 15 residues. The V end was cut by 6 bases, the J end by 11 bases, with 21 bases between. The germline CDR1 and CDR2 sequences are SGHRS and YFSETQ. CDR3 in DNA: TGCGCCAGCACCCCGGGTGACGAGGGGGTTACACCCCTCCACTTT. This sequence encodes CASTPGDEGVTPLHF.

V usage is TRBV12-5 and J usage is TRBJ2-7, with 7 bases identical to TRBD1. Germline V CDR1 and CDR2: LGHNT, FRNRAP. This CDR3 has 16 residues. Trimming at V came to 7 bases and at J to 0 bases, leaving 12 bases not matched to a gene. The CDR3 region has the DNA TGTGCTAGTGCCTCGCGGACAGGAAGGACCTCCTACGAGCAGTACTTC. Residues: CASASRTGRTSYEQYF.

This chain links TRBV6-5 with TRBJ1-6; D gene uncertain. The CDR3 is 14 residues long. Per germline, CDR1 MNHEY and CDR2 SVGAGI. The V end was cut by 7 bases, the J end by 0 bases, with 7 bases between. This CDR3 is CASKRSSYNSPLHF. The CDR3 DNA reads as TGTGCCAGCAAAAGGAGCTCCTATAATTCACCCCTCCACTTT.

This chain uses TRBV2 with TRBJ2-1; 9 bases are a match to TRBD1. After removal of 6 bases from V and 4 bases from J, the junction contained 7 bases not matched to a gene. The CDR3 is made up of 15 amino acids. Germline lookup yields CDR1 SNHLY and CDR2 FYNNEI. The CDR3, as DNA: TGTGCCAGCAGCCTACAGGGGGCGGGATACAATGAGCAGTTCTTC. As protein: CASSLQGAGYNEQFF.

V is TRBV30 and J is TRBJ2-1; TRBD2 agrees at 8 bases. Germline-derived CDR1 and CDR2 are GTSNPN and SVGIG (reference sequence). The CDR3 totals 14 residues. J lost 2 bases, V lost 2 bases, and 2 bases had no gene match. The CDR3 region is CAWSPGLAYNEQFF. The CDR3 DNA reads TGTGCCTGGAGTCCGGGACTAGCCTACAATGAGCAGTTCTTC.

The rearrangement joins TRBV30 to TRBJ1-1, with D perhaps TRBD1 (6 bases). V was trimmed by 2 bases and J by 1 base, leaving 8 bases between them. The CDR3 is 13 residues long. In germline, CDR1 is GTSNPN, CDR2 SVGIG (reference sequence). CDR3 region: CAWSRTENTEAFF. CDR3 DNA: TGTGCCTGGAGTCGGACAGAGAACACTGAAGCTTTCTTT.

The J gene is TRBJ2-5, the V gene TRBV6-2 or TRBV6-3; D perhaps matches TRBD2 (5 bases). The V gene's germline CDR1 is MNHEY and CDR2 SVGEGT. V lost 1 base to trimming and J lost 4 bases, with 10 bases between them. This CDR3 contains 14 residues. The CDR3 DNA reads TGTGCCAGCAGTTACTACGGGGTAGGAGAGACCCAGTACTTC. It encodes CASSYYGVGETQYF.